This is a list of T cell receptor beta chains from one sample in a study of OX40 agonist ivuxolimab in advanced cancers. Using immunoSEQ multiplex PCR, the repertoire was profiled, and TCRdb retains in-frame clones only, with some absent. The profile shows over 65,000 clones, more than 70% of them singletons. This material consisted of CD4+ or CD8+ T cells sorted from blood, taken in a trial of the OX40 agonist ivuxolimab. These receptors all come from an adult with an advanced solid tumor such as melanoma, head and neck, liver or kidney cancer. Each CDR3 is given with its conserved first and last residue. The D gene is left open where the match is weak. The size of a clone is reported for some rows only, either as once, few or many, or as a class for expanded clones.

j_call d_call clone_size v_call cdr3_nt cdr3_aa
TRBJ1-4 - - TRBV6-6 TGTGCCAGCAGTTACTCGGGGGATTTGAAAAAACTGTTTTTT CASSYSGDLKKLFF
TRBJ2-7 - few TRBV4-3 TGCGCCAGCAGCCAAGATCGGAGTAGCTTCGACGAGCAGTACTTC CASSQDRSSFDEQYF
TRBJ2-3 TRBD1 - TRBV19 TGTGCCAGTAGTCCAGGGGGCCGAGACACAGATACGCAGTATTTT CASSPGGRDTDTQYF
TRBJ2-7 - - TRBV5-4 TGTGCCAGCAGTGACAGTCTCATCTACGAGCAGTACTTC CASSDSLIYEQYF
TRBJ1-3 - once TRBV6-6 TGTGCCAGCAGTTACTTTCTCTCTGGAAACACCATATATTTT CASSYFLSGNTIYF
TRBJ1-6 - - TRBV30 TGTGCCTGGAGTGTGGTGCGGGGAAATTCACCCCTCCACTTT CAWSVVRGNSPLHF
TRBJ2-2 TRBD2 - TRBV19 TGTGCCAGCCGGGAGCGGGGAGAGGCCGGGGAGCTGTTTTTT CASRERGEAGELFF
TRBJ2-4 - - TRBV30 TGTGCCTGGAGGGGGGCGGGACCCAAAAACATTCAGTACTTC CAWRGAGPKNIQYF
TRBJ1-1 - - TRBV6-5 TGTGCCAGCAGTTACTCGGGTGGGAACACTGAAGCTTTCTTT CASSYSGGNTEAFF
TRBJ1-1 TRBD1 - TRBV30 TGTGCCTGGAGTCGACAGGGGGCGAACACTGAAGCTTTCTTT CAWSRQGANTEAFF
TRBJ1-2 TRBD1 - TRBV11-1 TGTGCCAGCAGCCTCGTTTCTACAGGGGGGGACGGACATGGCTACACCTTC CASSLVSTGGDGHGYTF
TRBJ2-3 TRBD1 - TRBV7-2 TGTGCCAGCAGCTTAGGAAGGGGGCGGGGCACAGATACGCAGTATTTT CASSLGRGRGTDTQYF
TRBJ2-7 - - TRBV29-1 TGCAGCGCCTGCGGTCCGGGACGGTCGGAGGAGCAGTACTTC CSACGPGRSEEQYF
TRBJ2-7 - - TRBV5-1 TGCGCCAGCAGGGCTAGCGACTACGAGCAGTACTTC CASRASDYEQYF
TRBJ1-6 - - TRBV30 TGTGCCTGGAGTGTACTTGCCCCAAGGGATTCACCCCTCCACTTT CAWSVLAPRDSPLHF
TRBJ1-5 - - TRBV4-2 TGTGCCAGCAGCCAAGGTCAGGCTCGCAATCAGCCCCAGCATTTT CASSQGQARNQPQHF
TRBJ2-5 - - TRBV6-1 TGTTCCAACGGTGGAGCAGGGGGGGAGACCCAGTACTTC CSNGGAGGETQYF
TRBJ2-7 TRBD2 - TRBV7-2 TGTGCCAGCAGCACCGCGACAAGCGGGAGCCACGAGCAGTACTTC CASSTATSGSHEQYF
TRBJ1-1 TRBD1 - TRBV18 TGTGCCAGCTCATCCGGACAGGGGGCCACTGAAGCTTTCTTT CASSSGQGATEAFF
TRBJ1-6 - - TRBV7-9 TGTGCCAGCAGCTTAGGGGGTGGTTTTACTTCACCCCTCCACTTT CASSLGGGFTSPLHF
TRBJ1-6 TRBD1 once TRBV5-1 TGCGCCAGCAGCGCGGGACAGGATAATTCACCCCTCCACTTT CASSAGQDNSPLHF
TRBJ2-7 - - TRBV19 TGTGCCAGTAGTATGAGTGCACAGGGACAATACTCCTACGAGCAGTACTTC CASSMSAQGQYSYEQYF
TRBJ2-5 - - TRBV7-8 TGTGCCAGCAGCTTAGAAGGACGCCAGTATTTTGAGCAGTACTTC CASSLEGRQYFEQYF
TRBJ2-5 - - TRBV5-4 TGTGCCAGCAGGGGGACGAAGACCCAGTACTTC CASRGTKTQYF
TRBJ1-5 TRBD1 - TRBV11-2 TGTGCCAGCAGCGACAGGGGGCGGGCCCAGCATTTT CASSDRGRAQHF
TRBJ2-4 - - TRBV5-1 TGCGCCAGCAGCTTGGATGGGCAGGGTAACATTCAGTACTTC CASSLDGQGNIQYF
TRBJ2-1 - - TRBV21-1 TGTGCCAGCAGCAAAGCTGGACTAGCGGGGGGCCCCTCCTACAATGAGCAGTTCTTC CASSKAGLAGGPSYNEQFF
TRBJ2-5 TRBD1 once TRBV5-1 TGCGCCAGCAGCCCAGGGACAGGGAGAGAGACCCAGTACTTC CASSPGTGRETQYF
TRBJ1-1 - - TRBV19 TGTGCCAGTACCCTCGTAGGGCACAGGAACACTGAAGCTTTCTTT CASTLVGHRNTEAFF
TRBJ2-7 TRBD2 - TRBV10-3 TGTGCCATCAGTGACCCGGGACTAGCGGGAGGAACTTACGAGCAGTACTTC CAISDPGLAGGTYEQYF
TRBJ2-2 - - TRBV25-1 TGTGCCAGCCGCCTGGCGGGATCGAACACCGGGGAGCTGTTTTTT CASRLAGSNTGELFF
TRBJ2-2 - once TRBV7-8 TGTGCCAGCAGCTTATGGGCTAGCGCGAACACCGGGGAGCTGTTTTTT CASSLWASANTGELFF
TRBJ1-3 - - TRBV18 TGTGCCAGCTCACCGCTAGAACAGGGACGTGGAAACACCATATATTTT CASSPLEQGRGNTIYF
TRBJ1-2 TRBD1 - TRBV19 TGTGCCAGTAGTACCTCGATACGGACAGGGGGCTACACCTTC CASSTSIRTGGYTF
TRBJ2-7 TRBD2 - TRBV2 TGTGCCAGTCTTAAGGGACTAGCTTTCAACGAGCAGTACTTC CASLKGLAFNEQYF
TRBJ2-2 TRBD1 - TRBV7-3 TGTGCCAGCAGCAAGGGGGCCGGCGGGGAGCTGTTTTTT CASSKGAGGELFF
TRBJ2-5 - - TRBV9 TGTGCCAGCAGCGTAGAAGGGCGAGAGACCCAGTACTTC CASSVEGRETQYF
TRBJ2-5 TRBD2 - TRBV7-8 TGTGCCAGCAGCTTAGTGGCTAGCGGGGCTGGAGGGACCCAGTACTTC CASSLVASGAGGTQYF
TRBJ1-1 - once TRBV27 TGTGCCAGCAGGAGCGGCGAGGGGACTGAAGCTTTCTTT CASRSGEGTEAFF
TRBJ1-2 - - TRBV7-8 TGTGCCAGCAGCTTAGCTGTGGAGGGAGGAGGCTACACCTTC CASSLAVEGGGYTF
TRBJ2-7 - - TRBV7-2 TGTGCCAGCAGCTTAGGGGGGCCCGGGATATACGAGCAGTACTTC CASSLGGPGIYEQYF
TRBJ2-7 - - TRBV6-5 TGTGCCAGCAGTACGGCAGGTTACTACGAGCAGTACTTC CASSTAGYYEQYF
TRBJ1-2 TRBD1 - TRBV19 TGTGCCAGTAGATCGGGACAGACCCCCTATGGCTACACCTTC CASRSGQTPYGYTF
TRBJ2-1 - - TRBV5-8 TGTGCCAGCAGCTTGGCGTTATACAATGAGCAGTTCTTC CASSLALYNEQFF
TRBJ2-7 TRBD1 - TRBV2 TGTGCCAGCAGGGGACAGTTCGGCTCCTACGAGCAGTACTTC CASRGQFGSYEQYF
TRBJ2-1 TRBD2 - TRBV5-1 TGCGCCAGCAGCCTGGGACTAGCTAATGAGCAGTTCTTC CASSLGLANEQFF
TRBJ1-3 TRBD1 - TRBV4-3 TGCGCCAGCAGCCCCTCCGGGACAGGGGGTAAAGCTGGAAACACCATATATTTT CASSPSGTGGKAGNTIYF
TRBJ1-1 - few TRBV6-1 TGTGCCAGCAGACCTCAGGGAGTTAAAGCTTTCTTT CASRPQGVKAFF
TRBJ2-1 - once TRBV4-3 TGCGCCAGCAGCCAATCCGGGATTGAGCAGTTCTTC CASSQSGIEQFF
TRBJ1-1 - - TRBV7-2 TGTGCCAGCAGCTTTCGAAATCAGGACACTGAAGCTTTCTTT CASSFRNQDTEAFF
TRBJ2-4 TRBD2 - TRBV30 TGTGCCTGGACGGTAGCGGGAGGTTACATTCAGTACTTC CAWTVAGGYIQYF
TRBJ1-4 - - TRBV19 TGTGCCAGTAGTTCCTGGGGGATAGGGGGAGAAAAACTGTTTTTT CASSSWGIGGEKLFF
TRBJ1-5 TRBD1 - TRBV9 TGTGCCAGCAGCGACAGGGGGTTGAGCAATCAGCCCCAGCATTTT CASSDRGLSNQPQHF